These 26 T cell receptor beta chains share one sample of origin, sequenced in a study of T cell changes during pregnancy in multiple sclerosis. Clones were read by immunoSEQ multiplex PCR, and TCRdb kept only the in-frame ones, dropping some. The sample holds about 44,000 clones, about 96% seen once. The input for sequencing was peripheral blood, taken in the second trimester of pregnancy. Receptors originate from a female donor with multiple sclerosis, enrolled in a pregnancy study.

V gene TRBV7-2 combines with J gene TRBJ1-1, with no clear D. Germline V gene lookup returns CDR1 SGHTA and CDR2 FQGNSA. Trimming shortened V by 4 bases and J by 5 bases, and 23 bases separated the two germline ends. This CDR3 contains 17 residues. The CDR3, as DNA: TGTGCCAGCAGCTCCCTAAAACGCCGGGATTCAAAAACTGAAGCTTTCTTT. It specifies CASSSLKRRDSKTEAFF. Complete variable domain (other parts from reference TRBV7-2 and TRBJ1-1): GAGVSQSPSNKVTEKGKDVELRCDPISGHTALYWYRQSLGQGLEFLIYFQGNSAPDKSGLPSDRFSAERTGGSVSTLTIQRTQQEDSAVYLCASSSLKRRDSKTEAFFGQGTRLTVV.

The V call is TRBV11-2, the J call TRBJ2-4; D is possibly TRBD1 (5 bases). There are 15 residues in the CDR3. Germline V gene lookup returns CDR1 SGHAT and CDR2 FQNNGV. Trimming cost V 4 bases and J 0 bases, with 10 bases left between them. The CDR3 DNA reads TGTGCCAGCAGCTCACTAAGGGGAGCCAAAAACATTCAGTACTTC. This translates into CASSSLRGAKNIQYF.

The gene calls are TRBV19 and TRBJ2-2, with 10 bases matching TRBD1. CDR3 length: 14 amino acids. Trimming cost V 10 bases and J 7 bases; bases outside gene matches: 9. The V gene's germline CDR1 is LNHDA and CDR2 SQIVND (reference sequence). In DNA form, the CDR3 reads TGTGCCACTCAGGGACAGGGGCAGGGCGGGGAGCTGTTTTTT. As protein: CATQGQGQGGELFF.

The J gene is TRBJ2-1, the V gene TRBV4-1; TRBD1 agrees at 7 bases. Germline CDR1 MGHRA, CDR2 YSYEKL. With 0 bases clipped from V and 1 base from J, the junction kept 3 bases outside the gene matches. The CDR3 sequence is 16 residues long. CDR3 nucleotide sequence: TGCGCCAGCAGCCAAGATCCGGGACAGTCCTACAATGAGCAGTTCTTC. It specifies CASSQDPGQSYNEQFF.

This chain uses TRBV28 with TRBJ2-1; 9 bases fit TRBD2. Trimming removed 5 bases from V and 7 bases from J; junction bases left unmatched: 9. Germline V gene lookup returns CDR1 MDHEN and CDR2 SYDVKM. The CDR3 sequence is 15 residues long. CDR3 coding DNA: TGTGCCAGCAGTGGCGGCGGGAGGGCCCCGAATGAGCAGTTCTTC. Protein product: CASSGGGRAPNEQFF.

The chain combines TRBV18 with TRBJ2-3, with D possibly matching TRBD1 (5 bases). Trimming removed 3 bases from V and 0 bases from J, with 13 bases in between. The V gene's germline CDR1 is KGHSH and CDR2 LQKENI. This CDR3 spans 16 amino acids. The DNA for the CDR3 is TGTGCCAGCTCACCCCGGGTTAGGGGAAGCACAGATACGCAGTATTTT. Amino acids: CASSPRVRGSTDTQYF.

This sequence joins TRBV21-1 and TRBJ2-6; TRBD1 is the table's D call and was not checked against the DNA. TRBV21-1 is flagged as a pseudogene. This CDR3 has 14 residues. The chain's CDR3 is CASSKQGGANVLTF. The CDR3 DNA reads TGTGCCAGCAGCAAACAGGGTGGGGCCAACGTCCTGACTTTC.

As DNA, the CDR3 is TGTGCCAGTAGTAGGAAGGGGGTAGATAGCAATCAGCCCCAGCATTTT. The encoded protein is CASSRKGVDSNQPQHF. The rearrangement links TRBV19 to TRBJ1-5, with D perhaps TRBD1 (6 bases). The germline V gene encodes CDR1 LNHDA and CDR2 SQIVND (reference sequence). The CDR3 extends over 16 amino acids. The V end lost 4 bases, the J end lost 0 bases, and 13 bases lay between the germline ends. The entire variable domain, with the rest obtained from reference TRBV19 and TRBJ1-5, is as follows: DGGITQSPKYLFRKEGQNVTLSCEQNLNHDAMYWYRQDPGQGLRLIYYSQIVNDFQKGDIAEGYSVSREKKESFPLTVTSAQKNPTAFYLCASSRKGVDSNQPQHFGDGTRLSIL.

The CDR3 spells CASSLELPGQGTYGYTF. CDR3 DNA sequence: TGCGCCAGCAGCTTAGAACTCCCGGGACAGGGTACCTATGGCTACACCTTC. The V call is TRBV5-1, the J call TRBJ1-2; TRBD1 agrees at 9 bases. CDR1 SGHRS and CDR2 YFSETQ come from the germline V gene. The CDR3 runs 17 residues. J gave up 4 bases and V 2 bases, and 12 bases lay outside the gene matches.

Written as DNA, the CDR3 is TGCGCCAGCAGCTTGGGGACAGGAAGCAATCAGCCCCAGCATTTT. This codes for CASSLGTGSNQPQHF. This chain connects TRBV5-1 to TRBJ1-5; TRBD1 matches 7 bases. The CDR3 has 15 amino acids. The V and J ends lost 0 bases and 1 base, in that order; junction bases with no gene match: 1. CDR1 SGHRS and CDR2 YFSETQ come from the germline V gene.

J is TRBJ2-1 and V is TRBV15, with 7 bases that match TRBD1. Germline V gene sequence: CDR1 LNHNV, CDR2 YYDKDF (reference sequence). CDR3 length: 17 amino acids. The V segment lost 0 bases and the J segment 7 bases; nucleotides outside the gene matches: 12. As DNA, the CDR3 is TGTGCCACCAGCAGAGATAAAAGAAGGGGGCGGATGAATGAGCAGTTCTTC. This sequence encodes CATSRDKRRGRMNEQFF.

The V gene is TRBV4-3, the J gene TRBJ2-4; no definite D call. The germline V and J ends were trimmed by 0 bases and 8 bases, with 8 bases remaining between them. CDR3 length equals 13 residues. Germline V gene lookup returns CDR1 LGHNA and CDR2 YSLEER. This chain's CDR3 is CASSQDLVDIQYF. In DNA, the CDR3 is TGCGCCAGCAGCCAAGATCTAGTGGACATTCAGTACTTC.

The rearrangement joins TRBV5-1 to TRBJ2-6; tentatively, D is TRBD1 (5 bases). The CDR3 runs 15 residues. The germline CDR1 and CDR2 sequences are SGHRS and YFSETQ. Trimming took off 4 bases at V and 3 bases at J, with 11 bases between the two ends. CDR3 region: CASSAQGFGANVLTF. The CDR3 DNA follows: TGCGCCAGCAGCGCTCAGGGTTTTGGGGCCAACGTCCTGACTTTC.

This clone was counted a single time. The J gene is TRBJ1-2, the V gene TRBV7-9; TRBD1 matches at 10 bases. Germline V lookup: CDR1 SEHNR, CDR2 FQNEAQ (reference sequence). Unmatched junction bases numbered 13, after V lost 5 bases and J lost 4 bases. The CDR3 spans 17 residues. The CDR3 DNA follows: TGTGCCAGCAGCACCCGGGACAGGGGTTCGGGTAGCTATGGCTACACCTTC. This encodes CASSTRDRGSGSYGYTF. Full variable domain (rest looked up from reference TRBV7-9 and TRBJ1-2): DTGVSQNPRHKITKRGQNVTFRCDPISEHNRLYWYRQTLGQGPEFLTYFQNEAQLEKSRLLSDRFSAERPKGSFSTLEIQRTEQGDSAMYLCASSTRDRGSGSYGYTFGSGTRLTVV.

The chain employs TRBV7-3 and TRBJ2-7; 8 bases fit TRBD2. Germline loops: CDR1 SGHTA, CDR2 FQGTGA. The CDR3 runs 16 residues. The J segment lost 6 bases and the V segment lost 0 bases, leaving 10 bases of the junction unmatched. The CDR3 region is CASSLTLERELGEQYF. The DNA of the CDR3 is TGTGCCAGCAGCTTAACCCTAGAGCGGGAGCTGGGCGAGCAGTACTTC.

The chain links TRBV4-1 to TRBJ1-1; 10 bases line up with TRBD1. The CDR3 spans 15 residues. V dropped 1 base and J dropped 2; count of bases not matched to a gene: 1. The germline CDR1 and CDR2 sequences are MGHRA and YSYEKL. CDR3 DNA sequence: TGCGCCAGCAGCCAAGGGACAGGGGGAAACACTGAAGCTTTCTTT. Protein sequence: CASSQGTGGNTEAFF.

The chain links TRBV7-9 to TRBJ1-1; 8 nucleotides match TRBD1. Per the germline V gene, CDR1 is SEHNR and CDR2 is FQNEAQ (reference sequence). This CDR3 region has 14 residues. The V and J ends lost 6 bases and 8 bases, in that order; junction bases with no gene match: 11. CDR3 coding DNA: TGTGCCAGCAGGCCCCCGAGACAGGGGACCGAAGCTTTCTTT. It translates to CASRPPRQGTEAFF.

V gene TRBV20-1 combines with J gene TRBJ1-2, with D possibly matching TRBD1 (5 bases). This CDR3 has 11 amino acids. Germline CDR1 DFQATT, CDR2 SNEGSKA (reference sequence). CDR3 region: CSGGGNYGYTF. CDR3 bases: TGCAGCGGCGGGGGTAACTATGGCTACACCTTC.

This chain connects TRBV13 to TRBJ2-1; 8 bases agree with TRBD2. The CDR3 length is 15 residues. Germline V gives CDR1 PRHDT, CDR2 FYEKMQ (reference sequence). Unmatched junction bases numbered 4, after V lost 2 bases and J lost 4 bases. This chain's CDR3 is CASSLRLAGYNEQFF. DNA for the CDR3: TGTGCCAGCAGCTTACGCCTAGCGGGTTACAATGAGCAGTTCTTC.

The chain couples TRBV27 to TRBJ2-5; possibly TRBD1 for D (6 bases). The CDR3 is made up of 16 amino acids. V dropped 3 bases and J dropped 4 bases, with 18 bases sitting between them. Looked up from germline, CDR1 is MNHEY and CDR2 is SMNVEV (reference sequence). This CDR3 is CASSFAPGPGAETQYF. CDR3 nucleotides: TGTGCCAGCAGTTTCGCGCCAGGCCCAGGGGCAGAGACCCAGTACTTC.

The rearrangement uses TRBV10-1 and TRBJ1-1; TRBD1 is a possible D gene (5 bases). Germline values: CDR1 WNHNN, CDR2 SYGVQD (reference sequence). The CDR3 loop spans 14 amino acids. The ends were cut back, 4 bases at V and 5 bases at J, with 14 bases in the middle. CDR3 sequence: CASSAGVGRTEAFF. CDR3 nucleotide sequence: TGCGCCAGCAGTGCGGGGGTCGGGAGGACTGAAGCTTTCTTT.

The V and J genes are TRBV7-8 and TRBJ2-2; no definite D call. V lost 3 bases and J lost 1, with 12 bases in between. Germline lookup yields CDR1 SGHVS and CDR2 FQNEAQ. This CDR3 is 16 amino acids long. In nucleotides, the CDR3 is TGTGCCAGCAGCTTTTCAATGGCAGGGAACACCGGGGAGCTGTTTTTT. Encoded protein: CASSFSMAGNTGELFF.

This chain uses TRBV6-5 with TRBJ1-3; D is perhaps TRBD1 (6 bases). V lost 5 bases and J 10 bases, leaving 18 bases between the germline ends. Germline assignment: CDR1 MNHEY and CDR2 SVGAGI. The CDR3 consists of 14 residues. CDR3 region: CASSSRGGGTTIYF. The CDR3 region has the DNA TGTGCCAGCAGTAGCCGAGGGGGGGGCACGACCATATATTTT.

The chain is built from TRBV5-1 and TRBJ1-1; D not certain. Germline V CDR1 and CDR2: SGHRS, YFSETQ. The CDR3 runs 16 residues. The V end lost 0 bases, the J end lost 1 base, and 13 bases lay between the germline ends. In nucleotides, the CDR3 is TGCGCCAGCAGCTTGGGCGCTGGTCTAGGGAACACTGAAGCTTTCTTT. Protein sequence: CASSLGAGLGNTEAFF.

The gene calls are TRBV7-8 and TRBJ2-5; perhaps TRBD1 as D (6 bases). CDR3 length equals 14 residues. V dropped 2 bases and J dropped 5 bases, with 12 bases sitting between them. Per the germline V gene, CDR1 is SGHVS and CDR2 is FQNEAQ. The CDR3: CASSLTGPGETQYF. DNA for the CDR3: TGTGCCAGCAGCTTAACAGGGCCTGGGGAGACCCAGTACTTC.

The V and J genes are TRBV27 and TRBJ1-5; D ambiguous. The germline gives CDR1 MNHEY, CDR2 SMNVEV (reference sequence). V was cut by 1 base and J by 5 bases, with 15 bases left in between. The CDR3 runs to 16 residues. The CDR3 coding sequence is TGTGCCAGCAGTTTATACTACCGGGTTGACGATCAGCCCCAGCATTTT. It codes for CASSLYYRVDDQPQHF.